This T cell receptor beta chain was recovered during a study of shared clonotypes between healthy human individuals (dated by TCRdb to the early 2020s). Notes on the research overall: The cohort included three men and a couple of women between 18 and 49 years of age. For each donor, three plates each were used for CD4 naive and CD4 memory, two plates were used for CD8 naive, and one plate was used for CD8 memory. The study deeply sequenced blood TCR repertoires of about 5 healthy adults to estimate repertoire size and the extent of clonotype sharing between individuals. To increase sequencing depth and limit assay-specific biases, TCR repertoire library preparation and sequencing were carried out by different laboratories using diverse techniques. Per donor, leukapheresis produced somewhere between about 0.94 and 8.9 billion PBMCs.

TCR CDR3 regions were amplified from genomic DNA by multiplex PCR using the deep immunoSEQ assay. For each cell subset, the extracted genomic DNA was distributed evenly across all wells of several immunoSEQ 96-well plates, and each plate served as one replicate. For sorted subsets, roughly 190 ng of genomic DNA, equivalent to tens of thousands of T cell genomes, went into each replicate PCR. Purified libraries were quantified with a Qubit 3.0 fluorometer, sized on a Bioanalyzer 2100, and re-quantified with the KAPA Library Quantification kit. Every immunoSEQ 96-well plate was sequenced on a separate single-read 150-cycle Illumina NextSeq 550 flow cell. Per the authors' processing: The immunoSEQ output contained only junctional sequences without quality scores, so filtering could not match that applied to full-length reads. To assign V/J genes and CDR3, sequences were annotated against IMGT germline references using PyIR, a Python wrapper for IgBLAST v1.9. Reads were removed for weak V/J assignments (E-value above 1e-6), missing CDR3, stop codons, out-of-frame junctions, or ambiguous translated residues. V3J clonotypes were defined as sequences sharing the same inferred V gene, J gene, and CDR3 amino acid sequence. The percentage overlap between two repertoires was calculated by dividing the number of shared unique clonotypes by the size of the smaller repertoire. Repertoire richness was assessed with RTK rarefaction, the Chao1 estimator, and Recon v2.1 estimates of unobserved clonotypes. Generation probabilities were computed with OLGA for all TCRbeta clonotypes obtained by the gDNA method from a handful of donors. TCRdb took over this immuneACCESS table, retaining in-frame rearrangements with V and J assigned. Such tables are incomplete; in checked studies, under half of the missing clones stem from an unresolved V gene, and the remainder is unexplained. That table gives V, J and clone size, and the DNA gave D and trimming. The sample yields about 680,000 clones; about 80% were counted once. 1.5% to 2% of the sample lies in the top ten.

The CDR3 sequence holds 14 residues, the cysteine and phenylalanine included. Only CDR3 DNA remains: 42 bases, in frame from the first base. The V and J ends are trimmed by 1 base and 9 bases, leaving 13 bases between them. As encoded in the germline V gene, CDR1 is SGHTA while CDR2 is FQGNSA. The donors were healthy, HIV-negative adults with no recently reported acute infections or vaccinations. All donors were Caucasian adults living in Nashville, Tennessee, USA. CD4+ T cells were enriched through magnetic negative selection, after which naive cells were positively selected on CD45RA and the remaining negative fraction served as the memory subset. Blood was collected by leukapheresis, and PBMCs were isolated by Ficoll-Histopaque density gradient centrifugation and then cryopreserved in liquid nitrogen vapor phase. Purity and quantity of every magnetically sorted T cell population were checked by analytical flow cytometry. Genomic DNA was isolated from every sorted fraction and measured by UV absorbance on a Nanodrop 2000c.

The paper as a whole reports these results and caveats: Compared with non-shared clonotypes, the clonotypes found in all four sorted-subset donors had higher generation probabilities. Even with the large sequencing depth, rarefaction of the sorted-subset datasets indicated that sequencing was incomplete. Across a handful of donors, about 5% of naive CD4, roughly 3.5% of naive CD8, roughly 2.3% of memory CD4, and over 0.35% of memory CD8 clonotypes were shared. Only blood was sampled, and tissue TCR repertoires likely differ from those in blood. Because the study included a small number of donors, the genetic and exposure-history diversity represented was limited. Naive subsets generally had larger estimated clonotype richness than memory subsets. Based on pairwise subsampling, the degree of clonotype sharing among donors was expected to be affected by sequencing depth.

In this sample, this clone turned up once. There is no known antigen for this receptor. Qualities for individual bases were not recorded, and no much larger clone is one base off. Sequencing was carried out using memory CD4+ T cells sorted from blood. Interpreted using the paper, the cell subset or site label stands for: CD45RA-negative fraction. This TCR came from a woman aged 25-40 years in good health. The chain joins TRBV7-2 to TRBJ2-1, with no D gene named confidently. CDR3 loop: CASSLGALVTEQFF. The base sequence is TGTGCCAGCAGCTTAGGGGCGTTGGTCACTGAGCAGTTCTTC.